The table lists the clone carrying this T cell receptor beta chain with many counts. The record originates from a study of T-cell memory formation after mild COVID-19. V dropped 5 bases and J dropped 0 bases, with 11 bases sitting between them. Germline values: CDR1 DFQATT, CDR2 SNEGSKA (reference sequence). The CDR3 is 13 residues long. TCRdb analysed the 5' RACE reads with MiXCR anew, one entry per CDR3 protein. The data contain around 99,000 distinct CDR3 sequences, approximately 14% of them seen just once; the ten biggest clones take up roughly 40%. This clonotype was obtained from a man between 18 and 29 years old who had mild COVID-19 (a few samples of this study predate the infection). Cell type and time point are not known. Sequencing was carried out using PBMCs or a T cell subset sorted from them (not recorded which). The chain has TRBV20-1 and TRBJ2-7; TRBD1 or TRBD2 may be the D gene (5 bases each). The CDR3 reads CSAVRDDSYEQYV. CDR3 sequence (DNA): TGCAGTGCTGTCCGGGACGACTCCTACGAGCAGTACGTC.